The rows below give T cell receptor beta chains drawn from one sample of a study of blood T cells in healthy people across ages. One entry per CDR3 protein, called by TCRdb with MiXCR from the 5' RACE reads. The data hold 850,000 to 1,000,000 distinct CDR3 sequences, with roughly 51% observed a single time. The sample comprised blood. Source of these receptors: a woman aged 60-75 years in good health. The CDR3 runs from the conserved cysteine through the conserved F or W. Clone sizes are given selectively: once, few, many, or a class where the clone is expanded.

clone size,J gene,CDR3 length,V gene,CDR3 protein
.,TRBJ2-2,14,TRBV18,CASSPRANTGELFF
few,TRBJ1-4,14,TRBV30,CAWYQGRLKGKLFF
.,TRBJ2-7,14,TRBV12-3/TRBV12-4,CASSFLGSGYEQYF
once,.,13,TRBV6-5,CASTITQGYEQYF
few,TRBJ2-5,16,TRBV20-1,CSARPQGAWYQETQYF
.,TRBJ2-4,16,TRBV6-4,CASSARGLAGSNEQYF
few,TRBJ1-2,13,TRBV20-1,CSASRGRVYGYTF
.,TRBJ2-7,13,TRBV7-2,CASQVAGIDEQYF
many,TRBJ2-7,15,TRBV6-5,CATHWEGTRTNEQYF
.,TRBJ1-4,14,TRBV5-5,CASSLVTMGEKLFF
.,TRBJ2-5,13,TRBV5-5,CASSGASLETQYF
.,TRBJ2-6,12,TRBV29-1,CSVASGPNVLTF
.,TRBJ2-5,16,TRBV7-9,CASSSSGTGAQETQYF
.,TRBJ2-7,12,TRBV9,CASSPGPGEQYF
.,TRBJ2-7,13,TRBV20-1,CSAPSGGDYEQYF
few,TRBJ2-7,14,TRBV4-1,CASSPHGGDYEQYF
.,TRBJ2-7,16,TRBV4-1,CASSQEMGPWNYEQYF
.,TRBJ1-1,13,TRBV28,CASLSGQNTEAFF
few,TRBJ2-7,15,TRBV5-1,CASSSRQGSSYEQYF
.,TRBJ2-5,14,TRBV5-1,CASSQDTQEMTQYF
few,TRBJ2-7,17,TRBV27,CASIGANLEVHSYEQYF
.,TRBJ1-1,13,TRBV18,CASYGGTNTEAFF
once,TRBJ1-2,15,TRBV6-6,CASRTARRTFYGYTF
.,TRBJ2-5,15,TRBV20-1,CSAGGGTGFQETQYF
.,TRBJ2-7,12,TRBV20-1,CSARTSGLTQYF
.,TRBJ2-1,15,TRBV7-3,CASSLTPQIGQTMFF
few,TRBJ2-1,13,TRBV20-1,CSAEGGAYNEQFF
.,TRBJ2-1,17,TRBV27,CASTRWVLAGGPDEQFF
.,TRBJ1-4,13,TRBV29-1,CSGVGGANEKLFF
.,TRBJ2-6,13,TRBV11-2,CASTIMGANVLTF
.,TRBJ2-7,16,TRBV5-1,CASSLTSGPSSYEQYF
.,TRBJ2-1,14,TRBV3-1,CASSPDYFSDEQFF
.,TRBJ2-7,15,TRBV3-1,CASSRPGSFAYEQYF
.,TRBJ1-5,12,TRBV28,CATMTGDQPQHF
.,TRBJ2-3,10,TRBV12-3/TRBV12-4,CASIADTQYF
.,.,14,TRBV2,CASSEQGLGNEQYF
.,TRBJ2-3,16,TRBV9,CASSVDGTGGADTQYF
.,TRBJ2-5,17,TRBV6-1,CASSEALLDRGRETQYF
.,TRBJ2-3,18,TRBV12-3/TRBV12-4,CASSAPGTGVPSTDTQYF
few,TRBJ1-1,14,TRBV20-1,CSAVRQGEGTEAFF
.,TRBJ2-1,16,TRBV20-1,CSARDGSGKSYNEQFF
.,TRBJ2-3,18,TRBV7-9,CASSLGGNSGSLPDTQYF
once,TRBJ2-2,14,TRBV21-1,CASITGGVSGELFF
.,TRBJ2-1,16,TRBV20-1,CSARSLSGTSYNEQFF
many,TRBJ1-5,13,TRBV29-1,CSVGGFGNQPQHF
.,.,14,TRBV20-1,CSARAGTGRETQYF
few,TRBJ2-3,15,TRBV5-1,CASSLVDTSTDTQYF
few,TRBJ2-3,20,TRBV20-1,CSASLDAGLAGVASTDTQYF
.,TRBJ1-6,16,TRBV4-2,CASSPREGRHNSPLHF
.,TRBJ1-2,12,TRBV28,CASYAGFYGYTF
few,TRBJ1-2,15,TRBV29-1,CSVDYGTGDIYGYTF
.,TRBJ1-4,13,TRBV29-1,CSVGSAGNEKLFF
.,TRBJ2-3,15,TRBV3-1,CASSQVYAGPDTQYF
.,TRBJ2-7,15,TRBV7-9,CASSFGSGSTYEQYF
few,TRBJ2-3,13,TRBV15,CATGRDMEDTQYF